This paragraph reports one T cell receptor (beta chain). These data originate in a study of blood T cell repertoires in COVID-19. Across the study: Samples representing acute and convalescent COVID-19 were sourced from the United States, Italy and Spain.

TCRdb's copy holds only in-frame clones and misses some; the assay was immunoSEQ multiplex PCR. The repertoire consists of approximately 23,000 clones, with 90% occurring once and the leading ten covering 2.5% to 3.5%. J lost 4 bases, V lost 8 bases, and 6 bases had no gene match. Germline CDR1 is MNHEY and CDR2 is SMNVEV (reference sequence). The CDR3 loop spans 14 amino acids. The sequence was obtained from a man aged 70-80 years with acute or convalescent COVID-19. The chain employs TRBV27 and TRBJ1-3; 9 bases align to TRBD1. The sample consisted of peripheral blood. The DNA of the CDR3 is TGTGCCAGCGGGCGGACAGGGGCAGGAAACACCATATATTTT. This codes for CASGRTGAGNTIYF.